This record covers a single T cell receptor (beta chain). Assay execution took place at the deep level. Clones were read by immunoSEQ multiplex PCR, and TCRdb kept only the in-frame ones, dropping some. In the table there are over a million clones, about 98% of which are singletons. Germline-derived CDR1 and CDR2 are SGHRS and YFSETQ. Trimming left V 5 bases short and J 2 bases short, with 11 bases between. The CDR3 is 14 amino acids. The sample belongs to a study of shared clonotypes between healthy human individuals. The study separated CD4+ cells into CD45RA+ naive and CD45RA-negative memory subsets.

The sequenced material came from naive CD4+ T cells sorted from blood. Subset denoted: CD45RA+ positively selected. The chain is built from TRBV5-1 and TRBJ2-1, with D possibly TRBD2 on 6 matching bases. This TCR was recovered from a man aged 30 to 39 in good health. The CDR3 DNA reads TGCGCCAGCAGTTTTACTAGCCCCTACAATGAGCAGTTCTTC. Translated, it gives CASSFTSPYNEQFF. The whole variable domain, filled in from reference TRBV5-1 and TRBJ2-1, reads KAGVTQTPRYLIKTRGQQVTLSCSPISGHRSVSWYQQTPGQGLQFLFEYFSETQRNKGNFPGRFSGRQFSNSRSEMNVSTLELGDSALYLCASSFTSPYNEQFFGPGTRLTVL.